One sample yielded the 4 T cell receptor beta chains listed below, sequenced in a study of T cell repertoires in cytomegalovirus infection. No antigens are known for them. MiXCR, run by TCRdb on the reads, gives a single entry per CDR3 protein. Of around 110,000 distinct CDR3 sequences in the sample, roughly 9.1% were seen once. The sample taken for sequencing was PBMCs, sequenced either directly or after in vitro stimulation (not recorded which). Every receptor here comes from a human donor in good health (CMV status not recorded). Some clones in this sample may be carry-over from other donors' samples.

This clonotype has only a few counts. V gene TRBV11-2 combines with J gene TRBJ2-1, with D unresolved. Germline-derived CDR1 and CDR2 are SGHAT and FQNNGV. Trimming took off 2 bases at V and 5 bases at J, with 7 bases between the two ends. The CDR3 totals 13 residues. The CDR3 DNA sequence: TGTGCCAGCAGCTTAAATACGAACAATGAGCAGTTCTTC. It codes for CASSLNTNNEQFF. The whole variable domain, filled in from reference TRBV11-2 and TRBJ2-1, reads EAGVAQSPRYKIIEKRQSVAFWCNPISGHATLYWYQQILGQGPKLLIQFQNNGVVDDSQLPKDRFSAERLKGVDSTLKIQPAKLEDSAVYLCASSLNTNNEQFFGPGTRLTVL.

This clonotype was counted ten times or more. The chain has TRBV5-5 and TRBJ2-5; a weak D match, TRBD2 (5 bases). The CDR3 runs 13 residues. CDR1 SGHKS and CDR2 YYEKEE come from the germline V gene (reference sequence). The V and J ends lost 0 bases and 3 bases respectively, with 6 bases between them. The CDR3 DNA sequence: TGTGCCAGCAGCTTGGAGGGAGAAGAGACCCAGTACTTC. Protein sequence: CASSLEGEETQYF.

This chain uses TRBV20-1 with TRBJ1-1, with no clear D. Trimming removed 6 bases from V and 3 bases from J, with 17 bases in between. Germline V gene data show CDR1 as DFQATT and CDR2 as SNEGSKA (reference sequence). The CDR3 totals 14 residues. CDR3 in DNA: TGCAGTGCCAATTGGCCTGGGAGGGACACTGAAGCTTTCTTT. This codes for CSANWPGRDTEAFF.

The V and J genes are TRBV7-2 and TRBJ2-7, with D tentatively TRBD1 (6 bases). Germline V lookup: CDR1 SGHTA, CDR2 FQGNSA. Deletions cut 4 bases from V and 2 bases from J, with 15 bases between. This CDR3 spans 15 amino acids. For the CDR3, the DNA is TGTGCCAGCAGCTCCCTGGGACACACTACCTACGAGCAGTACTTC. As protein: CASSSLGHTTYEQYF.